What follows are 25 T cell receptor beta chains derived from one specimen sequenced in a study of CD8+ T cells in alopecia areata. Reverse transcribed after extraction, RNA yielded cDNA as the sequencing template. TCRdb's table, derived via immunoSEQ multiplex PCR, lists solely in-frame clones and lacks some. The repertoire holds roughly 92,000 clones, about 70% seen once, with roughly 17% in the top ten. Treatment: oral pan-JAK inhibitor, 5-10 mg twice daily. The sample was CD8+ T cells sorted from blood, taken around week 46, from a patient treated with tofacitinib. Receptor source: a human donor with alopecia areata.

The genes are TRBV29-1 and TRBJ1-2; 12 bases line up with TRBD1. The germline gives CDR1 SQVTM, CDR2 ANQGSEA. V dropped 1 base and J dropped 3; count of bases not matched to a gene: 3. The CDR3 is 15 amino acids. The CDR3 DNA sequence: TGCAGCGTTGAAGGGGGGACAGGGGGCGACTATGGCTACACCTTC. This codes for CSVEGGTGGDYGYTF. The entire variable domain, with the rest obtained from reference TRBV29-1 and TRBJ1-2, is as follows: SAVISQKPSRDICQRGTSLTIQCQVDSQVTMMFWYRQQPGQSLTLIATANQGSEATYESGFVIDKFPISRPNLTFSTLTVSNMSPEDSSIYLCSVEGGTGGDYGYTFGSGTRLTVV.

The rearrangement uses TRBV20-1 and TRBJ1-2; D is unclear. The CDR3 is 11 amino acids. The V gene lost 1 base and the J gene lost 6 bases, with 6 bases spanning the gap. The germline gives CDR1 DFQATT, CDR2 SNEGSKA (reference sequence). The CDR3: CSARAPDGYTF. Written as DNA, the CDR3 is TGCAGTGCTAGAGCTCCGGATGGCTACACCTTC.

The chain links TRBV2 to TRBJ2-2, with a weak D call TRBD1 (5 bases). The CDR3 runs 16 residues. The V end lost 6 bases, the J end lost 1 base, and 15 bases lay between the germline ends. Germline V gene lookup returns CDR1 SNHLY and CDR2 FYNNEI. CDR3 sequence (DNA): TGTGCCAGCAGCCACGCCACAGGCGGGAACACCGGGGAGCTGTTTTTT. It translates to CASSHATGGNTGELFF.

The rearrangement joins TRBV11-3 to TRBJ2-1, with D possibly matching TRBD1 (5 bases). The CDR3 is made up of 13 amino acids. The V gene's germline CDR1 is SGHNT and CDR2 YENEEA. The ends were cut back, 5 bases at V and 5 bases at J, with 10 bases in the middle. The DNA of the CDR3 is TGTGCCAGCAGCCCAGAGGACAACAATGAGCAGTTCTTC. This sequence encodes CASSPEDNNEQFF. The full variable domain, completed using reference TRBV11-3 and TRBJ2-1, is EAGVVQSPRYKIIEKKQPVAFWCNPISGHNTLYWYLQNLGQGPELLIRYENEEAVDDSQLPKDRFSAERLKGVDSTLKIQPAELGDSAVYLCASSPEDNNEQFFGPGTRLTVL.

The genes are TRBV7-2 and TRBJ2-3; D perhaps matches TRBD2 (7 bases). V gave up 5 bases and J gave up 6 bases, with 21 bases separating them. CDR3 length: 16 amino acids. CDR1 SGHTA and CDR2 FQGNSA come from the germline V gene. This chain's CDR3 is CASSKGQGGGLDTQYF. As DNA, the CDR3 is TGTGCCAGCAGCAAGGGGCAGGGAGGGGGTTTGGATACGCAGTATTTT. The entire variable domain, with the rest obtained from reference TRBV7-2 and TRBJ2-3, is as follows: GAGVSQSPSNKVTEKGKDVELRCDPISGHTALYWYRQSLGQGLEFLIYFQGNSAPDKSGLPSDRFSAERTGGSVSTLTIQRTQQEDSAVYLCASSKGQGGGLDTQYFGPGTRLTVL.

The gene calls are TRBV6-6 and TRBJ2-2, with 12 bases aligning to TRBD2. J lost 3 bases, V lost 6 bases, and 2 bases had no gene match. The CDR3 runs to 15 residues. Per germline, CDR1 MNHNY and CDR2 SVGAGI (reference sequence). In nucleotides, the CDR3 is TGTGCCAGCAGATGGACTAGCGGGGACACCGGGGAGCTGTTTTTT. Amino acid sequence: CASRWTSGDTGELFF.

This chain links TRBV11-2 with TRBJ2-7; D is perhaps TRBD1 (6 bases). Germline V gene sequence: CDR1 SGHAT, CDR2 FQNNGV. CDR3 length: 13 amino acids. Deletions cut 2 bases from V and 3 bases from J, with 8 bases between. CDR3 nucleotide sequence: TGTGCCAGCAGCTTATCAGGGGACTACGAGCAGTACTTC. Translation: CASSLSGDYEQYF.

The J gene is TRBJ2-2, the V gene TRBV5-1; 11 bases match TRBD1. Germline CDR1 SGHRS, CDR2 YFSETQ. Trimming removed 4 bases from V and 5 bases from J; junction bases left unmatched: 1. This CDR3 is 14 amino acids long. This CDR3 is CASSRDRGTGELFF. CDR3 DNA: TGCGCCAGCAGCCGGGACAGGGGGACCGGGGAGCTGTTTTTT.

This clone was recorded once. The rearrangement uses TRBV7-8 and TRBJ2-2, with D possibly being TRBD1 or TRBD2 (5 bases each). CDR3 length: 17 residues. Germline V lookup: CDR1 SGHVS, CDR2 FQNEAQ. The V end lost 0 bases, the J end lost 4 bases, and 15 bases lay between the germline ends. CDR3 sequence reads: CASSLARTYSGTGELFF. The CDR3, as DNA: TGTGCCAGCAGCTTAGCGCGGACATACAGCGGCACCGGGGAGCTGTTTTTT.

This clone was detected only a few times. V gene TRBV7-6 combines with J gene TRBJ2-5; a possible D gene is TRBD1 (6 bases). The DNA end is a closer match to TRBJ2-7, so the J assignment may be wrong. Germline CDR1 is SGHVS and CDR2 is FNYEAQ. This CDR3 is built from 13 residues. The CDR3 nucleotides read TGTGCCAGCAGCTTAGCGCAGGGGAACGAGCAGTACTTC. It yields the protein CASSLAQGNEQYF.

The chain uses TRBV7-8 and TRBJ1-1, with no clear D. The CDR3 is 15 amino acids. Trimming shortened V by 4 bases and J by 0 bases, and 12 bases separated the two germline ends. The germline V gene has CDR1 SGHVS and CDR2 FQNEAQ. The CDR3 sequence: CASSSSASLNTEAFF. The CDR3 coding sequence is TGTGCCAGCAGCTCTTCGGCTAGCTTGAACACTGAAGCTTTCTTT. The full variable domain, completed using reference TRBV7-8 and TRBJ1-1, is GAGVSQSPRYKVAKRGQDVALRCDPISGHVSLFWYQQALGQGPEFLTYFQNEAQLDKSGLPSDRFFAERPEGSVSTLKIQRTQQEDSAVYLCASSSSASLNTEAFFGQGTRLTVV.

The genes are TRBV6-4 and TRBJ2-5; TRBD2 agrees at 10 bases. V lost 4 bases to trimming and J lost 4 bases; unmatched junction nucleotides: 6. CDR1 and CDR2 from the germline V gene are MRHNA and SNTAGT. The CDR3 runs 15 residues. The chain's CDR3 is CASSASGGYGETQYF. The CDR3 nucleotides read TGTGCCAGCAGTGCTAGCGGGGGTTACGGAGAGACCCAGTACTTC.

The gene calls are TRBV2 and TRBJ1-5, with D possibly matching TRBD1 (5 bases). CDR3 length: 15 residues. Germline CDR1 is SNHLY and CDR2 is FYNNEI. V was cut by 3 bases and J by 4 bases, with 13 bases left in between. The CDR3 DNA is TGTGCCAGCAGTGATCACCGGGGCCCTAATCAGCCCCAGCATTTT. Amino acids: CASSDHRGPNQPQHF.

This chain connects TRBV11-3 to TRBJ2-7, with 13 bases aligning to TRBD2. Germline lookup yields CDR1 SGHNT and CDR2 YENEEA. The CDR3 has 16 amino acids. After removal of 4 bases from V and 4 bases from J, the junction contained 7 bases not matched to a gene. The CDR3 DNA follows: TGTGCCAGCAGCTCTTCACTAGCGGGGGGGCTGTACGAGCAGTACTTC. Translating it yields CASSSSLAGGLYEQYF.

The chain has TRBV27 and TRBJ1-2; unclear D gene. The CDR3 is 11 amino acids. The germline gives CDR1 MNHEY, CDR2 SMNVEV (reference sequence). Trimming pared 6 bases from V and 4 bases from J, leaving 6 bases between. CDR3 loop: CASRTGYGYTF. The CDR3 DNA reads TGTGCCAGCAGGACGGGCTATGGCTACACCTTC.

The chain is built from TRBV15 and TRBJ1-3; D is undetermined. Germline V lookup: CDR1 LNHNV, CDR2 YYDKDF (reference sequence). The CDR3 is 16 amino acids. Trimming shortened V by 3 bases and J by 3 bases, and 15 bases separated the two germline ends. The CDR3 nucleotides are TGTGCCACCAGCAGTACCATCAGTGAATTTGGAAACACCATATATTTT. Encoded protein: CATSSTISEFGNTIYF.

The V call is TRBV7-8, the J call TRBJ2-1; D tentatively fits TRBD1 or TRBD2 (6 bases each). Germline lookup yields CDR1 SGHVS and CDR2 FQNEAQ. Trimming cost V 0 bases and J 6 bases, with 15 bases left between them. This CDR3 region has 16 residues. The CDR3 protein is CASSLAIGGTINEQFF. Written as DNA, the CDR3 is TGTGCCAGCAGCTTAGCTATCGGGGGCACTATCAATGAGCAGTTCTTC.

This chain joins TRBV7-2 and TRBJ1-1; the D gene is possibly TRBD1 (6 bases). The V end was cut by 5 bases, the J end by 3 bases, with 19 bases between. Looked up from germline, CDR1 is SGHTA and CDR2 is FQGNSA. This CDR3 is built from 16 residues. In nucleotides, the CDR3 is TGTGCCAGCAGCCATCCAGCAGCTCAGGGGTACACTGAAGCTTTCTTT. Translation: CASSHPAAQGYTEAFF.

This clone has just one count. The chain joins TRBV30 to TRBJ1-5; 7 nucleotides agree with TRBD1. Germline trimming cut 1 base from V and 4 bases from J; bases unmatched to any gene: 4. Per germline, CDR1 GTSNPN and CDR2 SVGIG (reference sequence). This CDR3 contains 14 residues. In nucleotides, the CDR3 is TGTGCCTGGAGTGACGGGACAGCTAATCAGCCCCAGCATTTT. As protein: CAWSDGTANQPQHF.

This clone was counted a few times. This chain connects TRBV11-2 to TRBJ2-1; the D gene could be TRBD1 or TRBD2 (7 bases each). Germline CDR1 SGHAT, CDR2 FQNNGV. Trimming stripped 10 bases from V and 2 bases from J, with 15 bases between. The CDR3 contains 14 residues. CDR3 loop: CATRGEGAYNEQFF. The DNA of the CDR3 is TGTGCCACCAGGGGGGAGGGAGCCTACAATGAGCAGTTCTTC.

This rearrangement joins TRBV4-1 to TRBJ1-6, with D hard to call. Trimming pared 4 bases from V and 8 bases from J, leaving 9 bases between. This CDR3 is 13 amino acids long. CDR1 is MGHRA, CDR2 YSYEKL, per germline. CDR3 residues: CASSPTADSPLHF. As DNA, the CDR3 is TGCGCCAGCAGCCCGACGGCTGATTCACCCCTCCACTTT.

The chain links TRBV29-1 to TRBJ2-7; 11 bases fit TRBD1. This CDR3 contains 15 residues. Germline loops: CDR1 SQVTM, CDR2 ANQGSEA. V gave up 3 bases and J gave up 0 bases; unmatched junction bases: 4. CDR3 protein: CSVDLGTGGSYEQYF. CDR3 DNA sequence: TGCAGCGTTGATTTGGGGACAGGGGGCTCCTACGAGCAGTACTTC.

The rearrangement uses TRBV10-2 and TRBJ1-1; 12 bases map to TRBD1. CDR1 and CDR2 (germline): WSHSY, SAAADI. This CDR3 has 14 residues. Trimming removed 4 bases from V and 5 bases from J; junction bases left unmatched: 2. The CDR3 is CASSGDRGQTEAFF. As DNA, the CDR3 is TGCGCCAGCAGTGGGGACAGGGGGCAAACTGAAGCTTTCTTT.

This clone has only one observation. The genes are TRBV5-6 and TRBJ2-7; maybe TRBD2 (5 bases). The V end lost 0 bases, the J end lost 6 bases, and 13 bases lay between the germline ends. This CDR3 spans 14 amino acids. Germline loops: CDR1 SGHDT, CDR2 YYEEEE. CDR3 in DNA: TGTGCCAGCAGCTTGGAAGCGGACCGACCCGAGCAGTACTTC. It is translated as CASSLEADRPEQYF.

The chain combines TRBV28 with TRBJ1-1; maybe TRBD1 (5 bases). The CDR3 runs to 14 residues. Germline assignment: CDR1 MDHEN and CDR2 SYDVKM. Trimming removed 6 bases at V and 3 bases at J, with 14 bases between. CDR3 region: CASRPGQFDTEAFF. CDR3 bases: TGTGCCAGCAGACCCGGACAATTTGACACTGAAGCTTTCTTT.